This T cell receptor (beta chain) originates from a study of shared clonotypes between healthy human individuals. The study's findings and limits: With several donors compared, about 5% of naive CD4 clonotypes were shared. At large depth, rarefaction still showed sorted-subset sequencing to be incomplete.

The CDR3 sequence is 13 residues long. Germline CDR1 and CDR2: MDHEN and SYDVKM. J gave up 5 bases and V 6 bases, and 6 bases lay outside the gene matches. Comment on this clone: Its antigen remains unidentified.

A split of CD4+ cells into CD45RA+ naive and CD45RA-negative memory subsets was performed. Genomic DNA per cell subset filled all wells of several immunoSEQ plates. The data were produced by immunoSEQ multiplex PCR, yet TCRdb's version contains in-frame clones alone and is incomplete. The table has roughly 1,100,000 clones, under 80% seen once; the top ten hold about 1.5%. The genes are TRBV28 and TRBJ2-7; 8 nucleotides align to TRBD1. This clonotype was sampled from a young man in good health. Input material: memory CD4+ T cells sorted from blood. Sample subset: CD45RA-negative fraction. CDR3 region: CASREQGGHEQYF. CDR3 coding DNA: TGTGCCAGCAGGGAACAGGGGGGCCACGAGCAGTACTTC.